These T cell receptor beta chains were read from a single sample in a study of control samples from healthy donors and cancer patients. Libraries were prepared by immunoSEQ multiplex PCR; TCRdb keeps only in-frame clonotypes and omits some of them. The table shows 85,000 to 100,000 clones, with approximately 95% occurring only once. Input material: blood. The receptors come from a man between 18 and 35 years old in good health. The CDR3 runs from the conserved cysteine through the conserved F or W. The order of the fields is clone size, CDR3 length, V gene, J gene, D gene, CDR3 protein, CDR3 DNA. A D gene is named only where the DNA matches it firmly. The size field is filled for only some rows; it gives once, few, many or a size class.

clone_size: NA
cdr3_length: 13
v_call: TRBV2
j_call: TRBJ1-6
d_call: NA
cdr3_aa: CASYREVNSPLHF
cdr3_nt: TGTGCCAGCTACCGGGAGGTGAATTCACCCCTCCACTTT

clone_size: NA
cdr3_length: 13
v_call: TRBV9
j_call: TRBJ2-2
d_call: NA
cdr3_aa: CASSVRRGGELFF
cdr3_nt: TGTGCCAGCAGCGTCCGGAGGGGCGGGGAGCTGTTTTTT

clone_size: NA
cdr3_length: 13
v_call: TRBV6-5
j_call: TRBJ2-5
d_call: NA
cdr3_aa: CASMRQYQETQYF
cdr3_nt: TGTGCCAGCATGCGGCAGTACCAAGAGACCCAGTACTTC

clone_size: NA
cdr3_length: 16
v_call: TRBV27
j_call: TRBJ2-7
d_call: TRBD1
cdr3_aa: CASSPGQGSSHYEQYF
cdr3_nt: TGTGCCAGCAGTCCAGGACAGGGATCGAGTCACTACGAGCAGTACTTC

clone_size: NA
cdr3_length: 15
v_call: TRBV6-1
j_call: TRBJ1-2
d_call: NA
cdr3_aa: CASSENPRTVYGYTF
cdr3_nt: TGTGCCAGCAGTGAAAACCCCAGGACAGTCTATGGCTACACCTTC

clone_size: NA
cdr3_length: 14
v_call: TRBV30
j_call: TRBJ2-7
d_call: TRBD2
cdr3_aa: CACQRGGRYYEQYF
cdr3_nt: TGTGCCTGCCAGCGGGGCGGGAGGTACTACGAGCAGTACTTC

clone_size: once
cdr3_length: 15
v_call: TRBV27
j_call: TRBJ1-2
d_call: NA
cdr3_aa: CASSSPVSGNYGYTF
cdr3_nt: TGTGCCAGCAGTTCCCCCGTGTCGGGTAACTATGGCTACACCTTC

clone_size: NA
cdr3_length: 14
v_call: TRBV6-4
j_call: TRBJ2-2
d_call: TRBD1
cdr3_aa: CASSEGQGSGELFF
cdr3_nt: TGTGCCAGCAGTGAGGGACAGGGTTCCGGGGAGCTGTTTTTT

clone_size: NA
cdr3_length: 13
v_call: TRBV12-3/TRBV12-4
j_call: TRBJ1-5
d_call: NA
cdr3_aa: CASREEGGQPQHF
cdr3_nt: TGTGCCAGCCGGGAGGAGGGAGGACAGCCCCAGCATTTT

clone_size: NA
cdr3_length: 11
v_call: TRBV7-6
j_call: TRBJ1-2
d_call: NA
cdr3_aa: CASSLWDGYTF
cdr3_nt: TGTGCCAGCAGCTTATGGGATGGCTACACCTTC

clone_size: NA
cdr3_length: 13
v_call: TRBV27
j_call: TRBJ1-6
d_call: NA
cdr3_aa: CASSLASSSPLHF
cdr3_nt: TGTGCCAGCAGTTTAGCTTCTAGTTCACCCCTCCACTTT

clone_size: NA
cdr3_length: 16
v_call: TRBV5-6
j_call: TRBJ1-2
d_call: NA
cdr3_aa: CASIPQRRAADSGYTF
cdr3_nt: TGTGCCAGCATCCCCCAGAGGAGGGCGGCCGATTCGGGCTACACCTTC

clone_size: NA
cdr3_length: 17
v_call: TRBV7-9
j_call: TRBJ1-3
d_call: NA
cdr3_aa: CASSLGLWDIASDTIYF
cdr3_nt: TGTGCCAGCAGCTTAGGTCTATGGGACATAGCGTCGGACACCATATATTTT

clone_size: NA
cdr3_length: 14
v_call: TRBV6-2/TRBV6-3
j_call: TRBJ2-7
d_call: TRBD2
cdr3_aa: CASSTFSGNYEQYF
cdr3_nt: TGTGCCAGCAGCACCTTTAGCGGGAACTACGAGCAGTACTTC

clone_size: NA
cdr3_length: 15
v_call: TRBV6-5
j_call: TRBJ2-5
d_call: NA
cdr3_aa: CASSQSDRNQETQYF
cdr3_nt: TGTGCCAGCAGTCAATCTGACCGGAACCAAGAGACCCAGTACTTC

clone_size: NA
cdr3_length: 13
v_call: TRBV4-1
j_call: TRBJ2-3
d_call: NA
cdr3_aa: CASSRVGLDTQYF
cdr3_nt: TGCGCCAGCAGCCGAGTTGGCCTAGATACGCAGTATTTT

clone_size: NA
cdr3_length: 15
v_call: TRBV15
j_call: TRBJ1-1
d_call: NA
cdr3_aa: CATSKNSRGNTEAFF
cdr3_nt: TGTGCCACCAGCAAAAACTCCAGGGGAAATACTGAAGCTTTCTTT

clone_size: NA
cdr3_length: 15
v_call: TRBV7-8
j_call: TRBJ2-7
d_call: TRBD1
cdr3_aa: CASSLKLTGSGEQYF
cdr3_nt: TGTGCCAGCAGCTTGAAGTTGACAGGGTCTGGGGAGCAGTACTTC

clone_size: NA
cdr3_length: 12
v_call: TRBV12-3/TRBV12-4
j_call: TRBJ2-7
d_call: NA
cdr3_aa: CASSFAGHEQYF
cdr3_nt: TGTGCCAGCAGTTTTGCAGGGCACGAGCAGTACTTC

clone_size: NA
cdr3_length: 15
v_call: TRBV4-1
j_call: TRBJ2-7
d_call: NA
cdr3_aa: CASSPVDWGSYEQYF
cdr3_nt: TGCGCCAGCAGCCCCGTGGATTGGGGATCCTACGAGCAGTACTTC

clone_size: once
cdr3_length: 13
v_call: TRBV11-2
j_call: TRBJ2-1
d_call: NA
cdr3_aa: CASSLGQNNEQFF
cdr3_nt: TGTGCCAGCAGCTTAGGGCAGAACAATGAGCAGTTCTTC

clone_size: NA
cdr3_length: 13
v_call: TRBV6-5
j_call: TRBJ2-1
d_call: NA
cdr3_aa: CASSYFASNEQFF
cdr3_nt: TGTGCCAGCAGTTACTTTGCGAGCAATGAGCAGTTCTTC

clone_size: NA
cdr3_length: 16
v_call: TRBV30
j_call: TRBJ1-6
d_call: NA
cdr3_aa: CAWTLVGGSYNSPLHF
cdr3_nt: TGTGCCTGGACACTAGTCGGGGGCTCCTATAATTCACCCCTCCACTTT

clone_size: NA
cdr3_length: 13
v_call: TRBV29-1
j_call: TRBJ1-2
d_call: NA
cdr3_aa: CSVGGQGNYGYTF
cdr3_nt: TGCAGCGTTGGTGGGCAGGGAAACTATGGCTACACCTTC

clone_size: medium-sized
cdr3_length: 15
v_call: TRBV4-2
j_call: TRBJ2-2
d_call: TRBD2
cdr3_aa: CASSQLAGDTGELFF
cdr3_nt: TGTGCCAGCAGCCAACTAGCGGGGGACACCGGGGAGCTGTTTTTT

clone_size: NA
cdr3_length: 15
v_call: TRBV7-3
j_call: TRBJ2-1
d_call: TRBD2
cdr3_aa: CASSVAGGTYNEQFF
cdr3_nt: TGTGCCAGCAGCGTAGCGGGAGGTACCTACAATGAGCAGTTCTTC

clone_size: NA
cdr3_length: 13
v_call: TRBV19
j_call: TRBJ1-2
d_call: NA
cdr3_aa: CASSILENHGYTF
cdr3_nt: TGTGCCAGTAGTATACTAGAAAATCACGGCTACACCTTC

clone_size: NA
cdr3_length: 15
v_call: TRBV5-6
j_call: TRBJ2-5
d_call: TRBD2
cdr3_aa: CASSVAGGYQETQYF
cdr3_nt: TGTGCCAGCAGCGTAGCGGGAGGCTACCAAGAGACCCAGTACTTC

clone_size: NA
cdr3_length: 13
v_call: TRBV15
j_call: TRBJ2-1
d_call: TRBD1
cdr3_aa: CATRETGGNEQFF
cdr3_nt: TGTGCCACCAGGGAGACAGGGGGCAATGAGCAGTTCTTC

clone_size: NA
cdr3_length: 15
v_call: TRBV27
j_call: TRBJ1-5
d_call: NA
cdr3_aa: CASSLFFGANQPQHF
cdr3_nt: TGTGCCAGCAGTTTATTCTTTGGGGCAAATCAGCCCCAGCATTTT

clone_size: once
cdr3_length: 14
v_call: TRBV30
j_call: TRBJ2-7
d_call: TRBD2
cdr3_aa: CAYSGLAGAHEQYF
cdr3_nt: TGTGCCTACTCTGGACTAGCGGGAGCCCACGAGCAGTACTTC

clone_size: once
cdr3_length: 14
v_call: TRBV27
j_call: TRBJ1-1
d_call: NA
cdr3_aa: CASSFSGVNTEAFF
cdr3_nt: TGTGCCAGCAGTTTCTCGGGAGTGAACACTGAAGCTTTCTTT

clone_size: NA
cdr3_length: 14
v_call: TRBV20-1
j_call: TRBJ1-1
d_call: NA
cdr3_aa: CSASSSGHNTEAFF
cdr3_nt: TGCAGTGCTAGTTCCTCCGGACATAACACTGAAGCTTTCTTT

clone_size: NA
cdr3_length: 15
v_call: TRBV7-7
j_call: TRBJ2-3
d_call: NA
cdr3_aa: CASSLYPGAVDTQYF
cdr3_nt: TGTGCCAGCAGCTTATACCCCGGGGCAGTGGATACGCAGTATTTT

clone_size: NA
cdr3_length: 12
v_call: TRBV5-1
j_call: TRBJ1-1
d_call: NA
cdr3_aa: CASGGENTEAFF
cdr3_nt: TGCGCCAGCGGGGGAGAGAACACTGAAGCTTTCTTT

clone_size: NA
cdr3_length: 17
v_call: TRBV7-2
j_call: TRBJ1-2
d_call: NA
cdr3_aa: CASSLVTRGTQGYGYTF
cdr3_nt: TGTGCCAGCAGCTTAGTAACTCGGGGGACCCAAGGCTATGGCTACACCTTC

clone_size: once
cdr3_length: 14
v_call: TRBV19
j_call: TRBJ2-6
d_call: NA
cdr3_aa: CASRRGSGANVLTF
cdr3_nt: TGTGCCAGTAGGAGGGGCTCTGGGGCCAACGTCCTGACTTTC

clone_size: NA
cdr3_length: 15
v_call: TRBV6-1
j_call: TRBJ2-7
d_call: TRBD2
cdr3_aa: CASSELAGGFYEQYF
cdr3_nt: TGTGCCAGCAGTGAACTAGCGGGAGGTTTTTACGAGCAGTACTTC

clone_size: NA
cdr3_length: 16
v_call: TRBV9
j_call: TRBJ2-1
d_call: TRBD2
cdr3_aa: CASSVDYGGTYNEQFF
cdr3_nt: TGTGCCAGCAGCGTAGATTACGGGGGGACCTACAATGAGCAGTTCTTC

clone_size: NA
cdr3_length: 12
v_call: TRBV29-1
j_call: TRBJ1-2
d_call: NA
cdr3_aa: CSVSTGLGGYTF
cdr3_nt: TGCAGCGTTTCGACAGGACTCGGAGGCTACACCTTC

clone_size: NA
cdr3_length: 13
v_call: TRBV12-3/TRBV12-4
j_call: TRBJ2-7
d_call: NA
cdr3_aa: CASSLEGDYEQYF
cdr3_nt: TGTGCCAGCAGTTTGGAAGGGGACTACGAGCAGTACTTC